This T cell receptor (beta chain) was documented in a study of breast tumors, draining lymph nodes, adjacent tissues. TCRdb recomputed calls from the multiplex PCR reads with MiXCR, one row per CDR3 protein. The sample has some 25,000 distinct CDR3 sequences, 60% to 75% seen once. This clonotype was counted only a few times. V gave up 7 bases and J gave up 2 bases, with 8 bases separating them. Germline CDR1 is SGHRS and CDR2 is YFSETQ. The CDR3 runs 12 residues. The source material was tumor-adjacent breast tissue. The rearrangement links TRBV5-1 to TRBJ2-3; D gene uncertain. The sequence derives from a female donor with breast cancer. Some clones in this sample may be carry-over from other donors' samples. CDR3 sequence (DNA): TGCGCCAGCCGGGCCCACACAGATACGCAGTATTTT. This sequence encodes CASRAHTDTQYF.